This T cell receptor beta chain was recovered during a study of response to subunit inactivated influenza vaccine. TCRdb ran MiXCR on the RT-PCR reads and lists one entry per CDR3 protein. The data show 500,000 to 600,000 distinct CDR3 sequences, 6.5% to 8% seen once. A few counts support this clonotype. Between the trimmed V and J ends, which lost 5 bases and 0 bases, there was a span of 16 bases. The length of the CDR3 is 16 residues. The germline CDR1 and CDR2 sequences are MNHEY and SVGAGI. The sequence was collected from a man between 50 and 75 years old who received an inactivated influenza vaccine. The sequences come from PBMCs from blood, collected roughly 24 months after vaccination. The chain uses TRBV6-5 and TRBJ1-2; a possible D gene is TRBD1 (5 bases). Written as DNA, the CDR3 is TGTGCCAGCAGTCAACTCGACAGTATTTCTAACTATGGCTACACCTTC. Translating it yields CASSQLDSISNYGYTF.